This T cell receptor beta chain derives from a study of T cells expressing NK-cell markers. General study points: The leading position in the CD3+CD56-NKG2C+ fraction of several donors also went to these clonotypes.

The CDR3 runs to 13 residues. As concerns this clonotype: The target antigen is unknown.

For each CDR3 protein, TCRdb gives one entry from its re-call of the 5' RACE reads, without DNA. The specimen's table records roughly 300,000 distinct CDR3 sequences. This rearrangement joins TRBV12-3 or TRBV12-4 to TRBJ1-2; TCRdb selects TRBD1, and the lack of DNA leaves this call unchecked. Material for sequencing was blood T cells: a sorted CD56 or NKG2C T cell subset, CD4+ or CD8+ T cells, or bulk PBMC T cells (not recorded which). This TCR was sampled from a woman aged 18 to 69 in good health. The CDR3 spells CATRRSTNYGYTF.